This TCR beta chain was captured in a study of blood T cell repertoires in COVID-19. Whole-study context: Samples came from the United States, Italy and Spain, spanning acute and convalescent COVID-19.

This clone was seen just once. Authors' analysis steps: Amplification of reference gene primers provided the estimated nucleated cell counts. Only in-frame clones appear in the TCRdb table, and some are missing; sequencing was by immunoSEQ multiplex PCR. Clonal size and the V and J genes are those of that table, whereas D and trimming came from the DNA. The table records 250,000 to 350,000 clones, about 88% of them present only once. The TCR originated in a woman between 45 and 65 years old who had recovered from COVID-19. What was sequenced was PBMCs or T cells enriched from blood (not recorded which).

CDR3 sequence: CASSVVPGGEQYF. DNA of the CDR3: TGTGCCAGCAGCGTAGTTCCCGGGGGCGAGCAGTACTTC. This chain joins TRBV9 and TRBJ2-7; perhaps TRBD2 as D (6 bases). Germline CDR1 SGDLS, CDR2 YYNGEE. The CDR3 length is 13 residues. Trimming removed 0 bases at V and 6 bases at J, with 10 bases between. The whole variable domain, filled in from reference TRBV9 and TRBJ2-7, reads DSGVTQTPKHLITATGQRVTLRCSPRSGDLSVYWYQQSLDQGLQFLIQYYNGEERAKGNILERFSAQQFPDLHSELNLSSLELGDSALYFCASSVVPGGEQYFGPGTRLTVT.